This TCR beta chain appears in the sequencing data of a study of beta chain features in type 1 diabetes. CDR1 is MDHEN and CDR2 is SYDVKM in the germline V gene. V lost 6 bases to trimming and J lost 2 bases, with 16 bases between them. The CDR3 is 16 amino acids. Every isolated RNA sample was fully reverse transcribed, so sequencing captured expressed TCRB transcripts. Repertoires were generated with immunoSEQ multiplex PCR, while TCRdb's copy carries only in-frame clones and drops some. The repertoire consists of hundreds of thousands of clones, with 15% occurring once and the leading ten covering 0.015% to 0.017%. The study, taken as a whole, reports: Moderate but significant shortening of TCRB CDR3s was recorded in all four CD4+ subsets from Type 1 diabetes patients.

As regards this clone: Its antigen is currently unknown.

The chain employs TRBV28 and TRBJ2-2; D might be TRBD2 (6 bases). This TCR derives from a man aged 18 to 29 with type 1 diabetes. Specimen: naive CD4+ T cells from blood. DNA of the CDR3: TGTGCCAGCAGCTATACCGGGACTCTAAACACCGGGGAGCTGTTTTTT. It yields the protein CASSYTGTLNTGELFF.